Presented here are 6 T cell receptor beta chains from one specimen sequenced in a study of T cell repertoires in cytomegalovirus infection. TCRdb redid the calling of the reads with MiXCR, one entry per CDR3 protein. The sample has under 800,000 distinct CDR3 sequences; more than 20% are singletons. Sequencing was done on a sample of CD8+ T cells from PBMCs. Receptor source: a human donor in good health (CMV status not recorded). Some clones in this sample may be carry-over from other donors' samples.

The chain carries TRBV20-1 and TRBJ1-2, with D tentatively TRBD1 (5 bases). Trimming cost V 0 bases and J 1 base, with 15 bases left between them. Germline lookup yields CDR1 DFQATT and CDR2 SNEGSKA (reference sequence). This CDR3 region has 16 residues. In DNA, the CDR3 is TGCAGTGCTAGAGAACCAGGGTTCCAAATTAACTATGGCTACACCTTC. Translating gives CSAREPGFQINYGYTF.

The genes are TRBV6-5 and TRBJ1-1, with D maybe TRBD1 (6 bases). Trimming removed 5 bases at V and 1 base at J, with 14 bases between. CDR1 and CDR2 from the germline V gene are MNHEY and SVGAGI. The CDR3 consists of 15 residues. The CDR3 region has the DNA TGTGCCAGCAGTCCCATCGACAGGACGAACACTGAAGCTTTCTTT. It yields the protein CASSPIDRTNTEAFF.

This clonotype was recorded at least ten times. The chain combines TRBV28 with TRBJ1-5, with a possible D match to TRBD1 (5 bases). The CDR3 runs 14 residues. Trimming shortened V by 3 bases and J by 2 bases, and 8 bases separated the two germline ends. The germline gives CDR1 MDHEN, CDR2 SYDVKM. The CDR3 loop is CASSFSTGNQPQHF. The CDR3, as DNA: TGTGCCAGCAGTTTTTCGACAGGCAATCAGCCCCAGCATTTT.

This clonotype appeared a single time. The gene calls are TRBV3-1 and TRBJ2-5; D uncertain. The CDR3 contains 14 residues. V lost 2 bases and J 4 bases, leaving 11 bases between the germline ends. CDR1 is LGHDT, CDR2 YNNKEL, per germline (reference sequence). The CDR3 loop reads CASSQHIQGETQYF. In DNA, the CDR3 is TGTGCCAGCAGCCAACATATCCAAGGAGAGACCCAGTACTTC.

In DNA, the CDR3 is TGTGCCACCAGTGAGGGGGACACGGGAACAGATACGCAGTATTTT. The encoded protein is CATSEGDTGTDTQYF. The chain couples TRBV24-1 to TRBJ2-3, with D possibly being TRBD1 (6 bases). This CDR3 spans 15 amino acids. The V gene lost 4 bases and the J gene lost 3 bases, with 13 bases spanning the gap. Germline CDR1 KGHDR, CDR2 SFDVKD.

A few counts support this clonotype. The genes are TRBV20-1 and TRBJ2-7, with D possibly being TRBD1 or TRBD2 (5 bases each). V lost 6 bases and J lost 0, with 18 bases in between. The CDR3 totals 15 residues. Looked up from germline, CDR1 is DFQATT and CDR2 is SNEGSKA (reference sequence). The CDR3 DNA sequence: TGCAGTGCCTTCCAGGTGGGGGAATCCTCCTACGAGCAGTACTTC. Translation: CSAFQVGESSYEQYF.